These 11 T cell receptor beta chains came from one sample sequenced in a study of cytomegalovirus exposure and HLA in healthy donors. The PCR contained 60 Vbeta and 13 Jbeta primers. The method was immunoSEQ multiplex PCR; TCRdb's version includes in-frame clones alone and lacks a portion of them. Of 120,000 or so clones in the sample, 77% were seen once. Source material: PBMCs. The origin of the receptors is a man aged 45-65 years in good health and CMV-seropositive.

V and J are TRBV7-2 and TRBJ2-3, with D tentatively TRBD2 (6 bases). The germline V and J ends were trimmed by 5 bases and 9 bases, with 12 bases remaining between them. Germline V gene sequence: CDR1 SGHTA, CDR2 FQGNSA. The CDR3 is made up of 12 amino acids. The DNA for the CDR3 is TGTGCCAGCAGCATCTCTCGGGAGACGCAGTATTTT. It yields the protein CASSISRETQYF. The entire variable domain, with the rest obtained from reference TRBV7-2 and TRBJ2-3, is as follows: GAGVSQSPSNKVTEKGKDVELRCDPISGHTALYWYRQSLGQGLEFLIYFQGNSAPDKSGLPSDRFSAERTGGSVSTLTIQRTQQEDSAVYLCASSISRETQYFGPGTRLTVL.

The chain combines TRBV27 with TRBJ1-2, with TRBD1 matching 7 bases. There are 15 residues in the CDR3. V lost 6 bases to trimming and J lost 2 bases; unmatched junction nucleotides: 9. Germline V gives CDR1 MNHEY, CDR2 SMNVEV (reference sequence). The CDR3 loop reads CASRFRDSRNYGYTF. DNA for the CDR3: TGTGCCAGCAGATTCCGGGACAGCAGAAACTATGGCTACACCTTC.

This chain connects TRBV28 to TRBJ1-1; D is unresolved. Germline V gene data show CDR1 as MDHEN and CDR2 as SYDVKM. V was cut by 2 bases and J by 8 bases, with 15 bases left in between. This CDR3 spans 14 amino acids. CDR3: CASSLSPFAAEAFF. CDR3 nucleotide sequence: TGTGCCAGCAGTTTAAGCCCGTTTGCGGCCGAAGCTTTCTTT.

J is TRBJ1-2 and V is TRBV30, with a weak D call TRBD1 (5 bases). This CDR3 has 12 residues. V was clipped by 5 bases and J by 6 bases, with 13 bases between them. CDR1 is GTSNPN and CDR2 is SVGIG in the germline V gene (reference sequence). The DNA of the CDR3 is TGTGCCTGGTATACGCAGGGAAATGGCTACACCTTC. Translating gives CAWYTQGNGYTF.

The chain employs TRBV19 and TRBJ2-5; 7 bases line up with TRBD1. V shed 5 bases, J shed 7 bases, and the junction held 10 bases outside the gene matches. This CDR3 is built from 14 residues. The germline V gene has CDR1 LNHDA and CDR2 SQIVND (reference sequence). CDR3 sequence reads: CASSVSTGTGTQYF. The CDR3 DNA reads TGTGCCAGTAGTGTCTCGACAGGGACGGGGACCCAGTACTTC.

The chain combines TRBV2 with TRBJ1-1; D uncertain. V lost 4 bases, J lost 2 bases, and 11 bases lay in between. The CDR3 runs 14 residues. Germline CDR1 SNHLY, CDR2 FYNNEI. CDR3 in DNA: TGTGCCAGCAGTGGAAACAGCCTTAACACTGAAGCTTTCTTT. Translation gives CASSGNSLNTEAFF.

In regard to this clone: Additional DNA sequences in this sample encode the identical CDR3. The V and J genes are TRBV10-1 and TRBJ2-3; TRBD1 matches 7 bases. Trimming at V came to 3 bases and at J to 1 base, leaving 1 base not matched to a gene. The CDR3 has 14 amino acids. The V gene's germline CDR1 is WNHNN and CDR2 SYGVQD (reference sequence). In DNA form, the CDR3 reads TGCGCCAGCAGTGATGGACAGGGCACAGATACGCAGTATTTT. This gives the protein CASSDGQGTDTQYF.

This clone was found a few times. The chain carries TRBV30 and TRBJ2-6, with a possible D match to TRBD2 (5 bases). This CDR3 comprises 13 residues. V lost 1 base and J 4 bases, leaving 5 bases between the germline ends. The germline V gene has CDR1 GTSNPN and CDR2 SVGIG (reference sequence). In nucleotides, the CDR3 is TGTGCCTGGAGTGGGAGGGGGGCCAACGTCCTGACTTTC. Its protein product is CAWSGRGANVLTF.

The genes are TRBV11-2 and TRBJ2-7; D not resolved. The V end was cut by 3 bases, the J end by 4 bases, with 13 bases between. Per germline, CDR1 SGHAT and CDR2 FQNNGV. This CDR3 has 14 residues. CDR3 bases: TGTGCCAGCAGCTTGAGACTCACAACTTACGAGCAGTACTTC. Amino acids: CASSLRLTTYEQYF.

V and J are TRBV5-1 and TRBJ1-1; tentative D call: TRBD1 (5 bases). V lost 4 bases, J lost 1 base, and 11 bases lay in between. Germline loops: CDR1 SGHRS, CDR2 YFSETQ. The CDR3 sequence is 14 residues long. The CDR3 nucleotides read TGCGCCAGCAGCGCGTACGGGGGGAACACTGAAGCTTTCTTT. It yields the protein CASSAYGGNTEAFF.

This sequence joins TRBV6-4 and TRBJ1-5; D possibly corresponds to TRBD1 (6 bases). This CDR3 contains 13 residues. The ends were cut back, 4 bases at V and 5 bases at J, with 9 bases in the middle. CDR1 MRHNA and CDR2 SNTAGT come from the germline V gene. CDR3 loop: CASSVGADQPQHF. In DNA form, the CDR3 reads TGTGCCAGCAGTGTGGGGGCCGATCAGCCCCAGCATTTT.